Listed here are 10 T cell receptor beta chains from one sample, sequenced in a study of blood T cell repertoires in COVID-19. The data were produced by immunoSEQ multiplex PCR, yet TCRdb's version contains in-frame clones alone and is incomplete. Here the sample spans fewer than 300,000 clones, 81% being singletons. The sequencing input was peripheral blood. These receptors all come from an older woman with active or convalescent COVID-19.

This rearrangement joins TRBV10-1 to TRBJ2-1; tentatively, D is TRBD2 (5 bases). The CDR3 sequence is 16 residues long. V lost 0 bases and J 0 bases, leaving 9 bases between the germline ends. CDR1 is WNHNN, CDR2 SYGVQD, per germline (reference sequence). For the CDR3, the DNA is TGCGCCAGCAGTGAGTCGAGGGTGGGCTCCTACAATGAGCAGTTCTTC. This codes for CASSESRVGSYNEQFF.

As DNA, the CDR3 is TGTGCCAGCTCACCACCGGACTGGACAGAGAGCTACGAGCAGTACTTC. This sequence encodes CASSPPDWTESYEQYF. The chain carries TRBV18 and TRBJ2-7, with D perhaps matching TRBD1 (6 bases). V dropped 0 bases and J dropped 3 bases, with 15 bases sitting between them. Germline V gene lookup returns CDR1 KGHSH and CDR2 LQKENI. CDR3 size: 16 residues.

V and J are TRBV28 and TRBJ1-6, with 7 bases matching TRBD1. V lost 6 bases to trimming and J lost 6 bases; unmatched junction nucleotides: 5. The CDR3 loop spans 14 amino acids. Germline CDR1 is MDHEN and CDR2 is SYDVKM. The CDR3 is CASSPGGTNSPLHF. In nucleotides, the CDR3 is TGTGCCAGCAGCCCAGGGGGGACTAATTCACCCCTCCACTTT.

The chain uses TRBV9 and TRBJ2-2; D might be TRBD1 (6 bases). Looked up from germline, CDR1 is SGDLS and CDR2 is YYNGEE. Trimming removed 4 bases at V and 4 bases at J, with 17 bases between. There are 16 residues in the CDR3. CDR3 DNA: TGTGCCAGCAGCCTCACACAGGGATTTAGCACCGGGGAGCTGTTTTTT. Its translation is CASSLTQGFSTGELFF.

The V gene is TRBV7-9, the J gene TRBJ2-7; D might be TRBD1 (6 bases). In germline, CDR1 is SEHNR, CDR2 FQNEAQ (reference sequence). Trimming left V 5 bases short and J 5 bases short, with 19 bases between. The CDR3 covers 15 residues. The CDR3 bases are TGTGCCAGCAGCGGGTTCAGGGGTCCAGAACACGAGCAGTACTTC. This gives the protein CASSGFRGPEHEQYF.

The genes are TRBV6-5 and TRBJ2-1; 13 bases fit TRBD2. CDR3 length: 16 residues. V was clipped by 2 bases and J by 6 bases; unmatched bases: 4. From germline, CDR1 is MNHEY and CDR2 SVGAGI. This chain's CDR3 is CASSYPGLAGTNEQFF. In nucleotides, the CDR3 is TGTGCCAGCAGTTACCCGGGACTAGCGGGGACCAATGAGCAGTTCTTC.

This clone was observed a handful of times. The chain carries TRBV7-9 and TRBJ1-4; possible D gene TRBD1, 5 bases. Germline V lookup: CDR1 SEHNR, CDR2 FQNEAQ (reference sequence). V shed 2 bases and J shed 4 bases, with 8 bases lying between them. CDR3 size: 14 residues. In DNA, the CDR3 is TGTGCCAGCAGCTTAAGTCAGGGTAATGAAAAACTGTTTTTT. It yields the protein CASSLSQGNEKLFF.

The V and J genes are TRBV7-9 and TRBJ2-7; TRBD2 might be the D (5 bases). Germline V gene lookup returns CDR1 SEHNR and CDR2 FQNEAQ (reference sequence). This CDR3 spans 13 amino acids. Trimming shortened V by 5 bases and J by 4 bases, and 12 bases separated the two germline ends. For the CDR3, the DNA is TGTGCCAGCAGCCCCCCTCGGAGGTACGAGCAGTACTTC. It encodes CASSPPRRYEQYF.

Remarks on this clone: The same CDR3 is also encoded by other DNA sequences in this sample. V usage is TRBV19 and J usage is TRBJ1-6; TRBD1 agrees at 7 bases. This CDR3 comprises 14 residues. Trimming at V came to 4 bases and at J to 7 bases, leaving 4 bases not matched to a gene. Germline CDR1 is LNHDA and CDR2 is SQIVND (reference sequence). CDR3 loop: CASSTGTANSPLHF. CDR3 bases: TGTGCCAGTAGTACGGGGACAGCCAATTCACCCCTCCACTTT.

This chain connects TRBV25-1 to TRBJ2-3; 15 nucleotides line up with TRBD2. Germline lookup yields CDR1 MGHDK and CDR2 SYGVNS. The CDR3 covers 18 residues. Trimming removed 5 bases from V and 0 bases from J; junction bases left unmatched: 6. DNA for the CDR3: TGTGCCAGCAGTCGAGGACTAGCGGGGGGGCCTAGCACAGATACGCAGTATTTT. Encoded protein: CASSRGLAGGPSTDTQYF.